This T cell receptor (beta chain) was documented in a study of blood T cell repertoires in COVID-19. The length of the CDR3 is 13 residues. Germline-derived CDR1 and CDR2 are LNHDA and SQIVND (reference sequence). V was pared by 7 bases and J by 7 bases, with 16 bases between. Clones were read by immunoSEQ multiplex PCR, and TCRdb kept only the in-frame ones, dropping some. The data contain about 140,000 clones, about 83% of them seen just once; the ten biggest clones take up around 3.7%. This clonotype was obtained from a woman aged 50 to 60 with acute COVID-19. The chain combines TRBV19 with TRBJ1-2; tentative D call: TRBD1 (5 bases). Source material: PBMCs or T cells enriched from blood (not recorded which). The CDR3 DNA follows: TGTGCCAGTACTGTTCAGGGAAGGGGTGGCTACACCTTC. Encoded protein: CASTVQGRGGYTF.